This TCR beta chain was retrieved from a study of blood T cell repertoires in COVID-19. The overall study: Acute-phase and convalescent COVID-19 samples originated in the United States, Italy and Spain.

In the authors' methods: Estimates of nucleated cell counts were drawn from the amplification of reference gene primers. Generated by immunoSEQ multiplex PCR, the TCRdb table keeps only in-frame clones and is missing some. Clone size and the V and J calls come from that table; the DNA yielded D and trimming. This table has approximately 180,000 clones, 70% to 90% appearing once. V trimming: 4 bases; J trimming: 4 bases; junction bases outside the gene matches: 1. Per the germline V gene, CDR1 is SGHTA and CDR2 is FQGTGA. The length of the CDR3 is 13 residues. Sequencing input: peripheral blood. The receptor's source is a man aged 55 to 70 with acute or convalescent COVID-19. V is TRBV7-3 and J is TRBJ1-2, with 9 bases identical to TRBD1. CDR3 nucleotides: TGTGCCAGCAGCTCGACAGGGGGCTATGGCTACACCTTC. This codes for CASSSTGGYGYTF.